The 32 T cell receptor beta chains below were found in one sample sequenced in a study of cytomegalovirus exposure and HLA in healthy donors. The PCR contained 60 Vbeta and 13 Jbeta primers. Sequenced by immunoSEQ multiplex PCR; TCRdb stores in-frame clones only, minus some. The sample lists approximately 84,000 clones; around four fifths were seen once. Input material: PBMCs. These receptors were obtained from a male donor in good health and CMV-seropositive.

The chain uses TRBV5-1 and TRBJ2-3; D call uncertain. The CDR3 length is 16 residues. V was cut by 0 bases and J by 2 bases, with 13 bases left in between. CDR1 and CDR2 (germline): SGHRS, YFSETQ. This CDR3 is CASSLGSTAITDTQYF. In DNA, the CDR3 is TGCGCCAGCAGCTTGGGGAGCACTGCCATCACAGATACGCAGTATTTT.

CDR3 amino acids: CASRETSGRPETQYF. The CDR3, as DNA: TGTGCCAGCAGGGAAACTAGCGGGAGACCGGAGACCCAGTACTTC. This sequence joins TRBV5-4 and TRBJ2-5; 11 bases line up with TRBD2. Trimming cost V 5 bases and J 5 bases; bases outside gene matches: 8. The CDR3 runs 15 residues. Germline V gene lookup returns CDR1 SGHNT and CDR2 YYREEE (reference sequence).

V and J are TRBV7-2 and TRBJ2-5, with 9 bases fitting TRBD2. The length of the CDR3 is 19 residues. V lost 5 bases and J lost 6; bases outside the gene matches: 22. The germline gives CDR1 SGHTA, CDR2 FQGNSA. The CDR3: CASSLNPISGSRPRKTQYF. The CDR3 region has the DNA TGTGCCAGCAGCCTAAACCCGATTAGCGGGAGTCGGCCTAGGAAGACCCAGTACTTC.

The chain couples TRBV6-6 to TRBJ1-2; 9 bases match TRBD1. The CDR3 is made up of 13 amino acids. Germline values: CDR1 MNHNY, CDR2 SVGAGI (reference sequence). V gave up 6 bases and J gave up 5 bases; unmatched junction bases: 4. CDR3 amino acids: CASSGQGFYGYTF. The CDR3, as DNA: TGTGCCAGCAGCGGACAGGGGTTTTATGGCTACACCTTC.

The rearrangement links TRBV28 to TRBJ2-4; no clear D gene. V was shortened by 3 bases and J by 0 bases, with 15 bases between the two germline ends. The CDR3 spans 17 residues. Germline CDR1 MDHEN, CDR2 SYDVKM. The chain's CDR3 is CASSFNGLPLAKNIQYF. The CDR3 DNA is TGTGCCAGCAGTTTTAATGGGCTGCCGCTAGCCAAAAACATTCAGTACTTC.

The V and J genes are TRBV7-2 and TRBJ2-1; maybe TRBD2 (6 bases). The CDR3 sequence is 14 residues long. The germline V and J ends were trimmed by 6 bases and 0 bases, with 9 bases remaining between them. Looked up from germline, CDR1 is SGHTA and CDR2 is FQGNSA. CDR3 coding DNA: TGTGCCAGCAGGGGGGGATACTCCTACAATGAGCAGTTCTTC. Translation: CASRGGYSYNEQFF.

The chain uses TRBV27 and TRBJ2-7; D not certain. V dropped 6 bases and J dropped 6 bases, with 9 bases sitting between them. Looked up from germline, CDR1 is MNHEY and CDR2 is SMNVEV (reference sequence). The CDR3 covers 11 residues. The CDR3 DNA reads as TGTGCCAGCAGGACAAAAGGCGAGCAGTACTTC. Translating it yields CASRTKGEQYF.

CDR3: CAISPGLGRETQYF. CDR3 DNA sequence: TGTGCCATCAGTCCAGGACTGGGTAGGGAGACCCAGTACTTC. V usage is TRBV10-3 and J usage is TRBJ2-5; possible D gene TRBD2, 5 bases. The CDR3 contains 14 residues. Deletions cut 5 bases from V and 5 bases from J, with 15 bases between. Germline lookup yields CDR1 ENHRY and CDR2 SYGVKD.

V is TRBV5-3 and J is TRBJ1-5, with 7 bases lining up with TRBD1. TRBV5-3 is recorded as an ORF, its role being uncertain. CDR3 size: 13 residues. After removal of 3 bases from V and 7 bases from J, the junction contained 4 bases not matched to a gene. The CDR3 spells CARSWGQIQPQHF. CDR3 DNA: TGTGCCAGAAGCTGGGGACAGATCCAGCCCCAGCATTTT.

As to this clone: Its ends do not fully match the called genes, so a read error is possible. The rearrangement joins TRBV7-7 to TRBJ1-5, with unresolved D. CDR3 length: 15 residues. Germline V gives CDR1 SSHAT, CDR2 FNYEAQ (reference sequence). As DNA, the CDR3 is TGTGCTAGCAGCTTAGGCAGATCTGGCAATCAGCCCCAGCATTTT. Translation gives CASSLGRSGNQPQHF.

The chain links TRBV27 to TRBJ2-3; D is ambiguous. The CDR3 runs to 13 residues. CDR1 and CDR2 from the germline V gene are MNHEY and SMNVEV (reference sequence). V shed 6 bases and J shed 5 bases, with 12 bases lying between them. The CDR3 nucleotides read TGTGCCAGCAGCCCCCCAATCATAGATACGCAGTATTTT. Amino acid sequence: CASSPPIIDTQYF.

V usage is TRBV6-5 and J usage is TRBJ2-4; no firm D call. Trimming removed 4 bases from V and 8 bases from J, with 15 bases in between. The CDR3 is 14 amino acids. In germline, CDR1 is MNHEY, CDR2 SVGAGI. CDR3 sequence reads: CASSSRSARDIQYF. CDR3 coding DNA: TGTGCCAGCAGTTCACGTTCGGCCCGGGACATTCAGTACTTC.

The chain employs TRBV9 and TRBJ2-3, with a weak D call TRBD1 (6 bases). V dropped 2 bases and J dropped 10 bases, with 14 bases sitting between them. This CDR3 spans 13 amino acids. Germline values: CDR1 SGDLS, CDR2 YYNGEE. The CDR3: CASSVARDTAQYF. CDR3 in DNA: TGTGCCAGCAGCGTGGCACGGGACACCGCGCAGTATTTT.

This clone was counted a few times. The V call is TRBV5-4, the J call TRBJ1-4; D is ambiguous. Germline V lookup: CDR1 SGHNT, CDR2 YYREEE (reference sequence). V shed 2 bases and J shed 8 bases, with 10 bases lying between them. The CDR3 spans 13 residues. The DNA of the CDR3 is TGTGCCAGCAGCTTAGGCAGCGACGAAAAACTGTTTTTT. Translation: CASSLGSDEKLFF.

The V call is TRBV7-6, the J call TRBJ2-2; 13 nucleotides line up with TRBD2. CDR3 length: 16 residues. V lost 5 bases and J lost 6; bases outside the gene matches: 6. CDR1 SGHVS and CDR2 FNYEAQ come from the germline V gene. The CDR3 region is CASSLGTSGIAGELFF. The CDR3 nucleotides read TGTGCCAGCAGCCTAGGGACTAGCGGGATTGCCGGGGAGCTGTTTTTT.

V gene TRBV7-6 combines with J gene TRBJ2-7; 8 bases match TRBD1. CDR3 length: 14 residues. J gave up 7 bases and V 1 base, and 6 bases lay outside the gene matches. Per the germline V gene, CDR1 is SGHVS and CDR2 is FNYEAQ. CDR3 in amino acids: CASSLDAGGREQYF. The CDR3 DNA reads as TGTGCCAGCAGCTTAGATGCAGGGGGCAGGGAGCAGTACTTC.

The gene calls are TRBV4-2 and TRBJ2-3; D is perhaps TRBD1 (6 bases). This CDR3 contains 16 residues. V was shortened by 7 bases and J by 1 base, with 18 bases between the two germline ends. CDR1 and CDR2 (germline): LGHNA, YNFKEQ. For the CDR3, the DNA is TGTGCCAGCACCACTTACCAGGGGCTGGGCACAGATACGCAGTATTTT. This sequence encodes CASTTYQGLGTDTQYF.

The V call is TRBV6-4, the J call TRBJ2-6, with TRBD2 as a possible D gene (6 bases). The CDR3 loop spans 19 amino acids. Germline assignment: CDR1 MRHNA and CDR2 SNTAGT. V lost 0 bases to trimming and J lost 1 base, with 16 bases between them. As DNA, the CDR3 is TGTGCCAGCAGTGACTCCGGCGGGGCAGGTCCATCTGGGGCCAACGTCCTGACTTTC. It codes for CASSDSGGAGPSGANVLTF.

This clone was seen a single time. The chain links TRBV29-1 to TRBJ2-1; D not certain. The V end lost 5 bases, the J end lost 2 bases, and 10 bases lay between the germline ends. CDR1 and CDR2 from the germline V gene are SQVTM and ANQGSEA. The CDR3 extends over 13 amino acids. CDR3 in amino acids: CSVQRVTYNEQFF. The CDR3 DNA is TGCAGCGTTCAACGGGTCACCTACAATGAGCAGTTCTTC.

As for this clone: Other DNA variants within this sample encode the same CDR3. The chain is built from TRBV29-1 and TRBJ1-1, with D uncertain. The V end lost 2 bases, the J end lost 6 bases, and 16 bases lay between the germline ends. Germline V gene data show CDR1 as SQVTM and CDR2 as ANQGSEA. The CDR3 sequence is 14 residues long. The CDR3 region has the DNA TGCAGCGTTGAAAGGGCGGGGTTAGGCGCTGAAGCTTTCTTT. It yields the protein CSVERAGLGAEAFF.

Turning to this clone: Sequence at one end of the junction differs from germline and may be a read error. The J gene is TRBJ2-1, the V gene TRBV2, with 8 positions matching TRBD1. CDR1 is SNHLY and CDR2 is FYNNEI in the germline V gene. The CDR3 is made up of 16 amino acids. In DNA, the CDR3 is TGTGCCAGCAGGGAAGGACAGGGCGGTTTCTACAATGAGCAGTTCTTC. Translated, it gives CASREGQGGFYNEQFF.

The chain uses TRBV5-1 and TRBJ2-2; maybe TRBD2 (6 bases). Trimming cost V 7 bases and J 0 bases, with 10 bases left between them. The CDR3 is 14 residues long. Germline V gene sequence: CDR1 SGHRS, CDR2 YFSETQ. For the CDR3, the DNA is TGCGCCAGCCGGGAGACACCGAACACCGGGGAGCTGTTTTTT. Its translation: CASRETPNTGELFF.

The chain links TRBV30 to TRBJ1-1; possibly TRBD1 for D (5 bases). From germline, CDR1 is GTSNPN and CDR2 SVGIG (reference sequence). V was shortened by 5 bases and J by 0 bases, with 7 bases between the two germline ends. CDR3 length: 12 residues. CDR3 amino acids: CAWGGLNTEAFF. The CDR3 DNA reads as TGTGCCTGGGGGGGGTTGAACACTGAAGCTTTCTTT. Using reference TRBV30 and TRBJ1-1 for the parts outside the CDR3, the full variable domain is SQTIHQWPATLVQPVGSPLSLECTVEGTSNPNLYWYRQAAGRGLQLLFYSVGIGQISSEVPQNLSASRPQDRQFILSSKKLLLSDSGFYLCAWGGLNTEAFFGQGTRLTVV.

This sequence joins TRBV11-2 and TRBJ1-1; no reliable D call. The germline V and J ends were trimmed by 0 bases and 0 bases, with 17 bases remaining between them. Germline CDR1 SGHAT, CDR2 FQNNGV. The CDR3 is 18 residues long. The CDR3 sequence is CASSLERNGGKMNTEAFF. CDR3 nucleotide sequence: TGTGCCAGCAGCTTAGAGCGGAACGGAGGAAAAATGAACACTGAAGCTTTCTTT.

The J gene is TRBJ1-2, the V gene TRBV7-9; D is ambiguous. The germline gives CDR1 SEHNR, CDR2 FQNEAQ (reference sequence). V gave up 1 base and J gave up 2 bases, with 8 bases separating them. The CDR3 has 14 amino acids. The CDR3 nucleotides are TGTGCCAGCAGCTTAGTCGGTGCGAACTATGGCTACACCTTC. Translation gives CASSLVGANYGYTF. Full variable domain (rest looked up from reference TRBV7-9 and TRBJ1-2): DTGVSQNPRHKITKRGQNVTFRCDPISEHNRLYWYRQTLGQGPEFLTYFQNEAQLEKSRLLSDRFSAERPKGSFSTLEIQRTEQGDSAMYLCASSLVGANYGYTFGSGTRLTVV.

The J gene is TRBJ1-4, the V gene TRBV9; D might be TRBD1 (6 bases). Trimming shortened V by 0 bases and J by 5 bases, and 11 bases separated the two germline ends. This CDR3 is built from 15 residues. Germline lookup yields CDR1 SGDLS and CDR2 YYNGEE. The CDR3 bases are TGTGCCAGCAGCGTAGATACAGGGATGAATGAAAAACTGTTTTTT. Amino acid sequence: CASSVDTGMNEKLFF.

V and J are TRBV5-4 and TRBJ1-1; D is ambiguous. This CDR3 region has 16 residues. Trimming left V 4 bases short and J 1 base short, with 17 bases between. Germline V gene data show CDR1 as SGHNT and CDR2 as YYREEE (reference sequence). The CDR3 region is CASSGGGWSGNTEAFF. The CDR3 region has the DNA TGTGCCAGCAGCGGAGGTGGCTGGTCAGGGAACACTGAAGCTTTCTTT.

This rearrangement joins TRBV7-8 to TRBJ2-7, with D tentatively TRBD1 (5 bases). The germline V and J ends were trimmed by 2 bases and 7 bases, with 6 bases remaining between them. The CDR3 is made up of 11 amino acids. Germline V gene sequence: CDR1 SGHVS, CDR2 FQNEAQ. CDR3 DNA: TGTGCCAGCAGCTTACAGGGAGAGCAGTACTTC. As protein: CASSLQGEQYF.

The chain has TRBV5-1 and TRBJ2-7, with D hard to call. Between the trimmed V and J ends, which lost 3 bases and 0 bases, there was a span of 4 bases. The length of the CDR3 is 12 residues. The germline gives CDR1 SGHRS, CDR2 YFSETQ. CDR3: CASSSFSYEQYF. CDR3 nucleotide sequence: TGCGCCAGCAGCTCCTTCTCCTACGAGCAGTACTTC.

The chain employs TRBV21-1 and TRBJ2-3; TRBD2 is the table's D call, not checked against the DNA. TRBV21-1 has pseudogene status. The CDR3 totals 15 residues. CDR3 protein: CASSKVEGITDTQYF. Here the CDR3 DNA reads TGTGCCAGCAGCAAAGTCGAGGGAATCACAGATACGCAGTATTTT.

The genes are TRBV9 and TRBJ1-1; D call uncertain. The CDR3 is 13 residues long. The germline V gene has CDR1 SGDLS and CDR2 YYNGEE. V was clipped by 4 bases and J by 5 bases, with 12 bases between them. Here the CDR3 DNA reads TGTGCCAGCAGCTTAGGACGGGAAACTGAAGCTTTCTTT. Protein sequence: CASSLGRETEAFF.

The chain uses TRBV7-2 and TRBJ2-7; 13 nucleotides match TRBD2. Germline CDR1 is SGHTA and CDR2 is FQGNSA. The CDR3 covers 15 residues. After removal of 3 bases from V and 7 bases from J, the junction contained 6 bases not matched to a gene. The CDR3 coding sequence is TGTGCCAGCAGCTTTTGGACTAGCGGGAGTCATGAGCAGTACTTC. Its protein product is CASSFWTSGSHEQYF.